This TCR beta chain was captured in a study of blood T cell repertoires in COVID-19. Germline trimming cut 6 bases from V and 8 bases from J; bases unmatched to any gene: 9. From germline, CDR1 is MNHNY and CDR2 SVGAGI (reference sequence). The CDR3 is 14 amino acids. This table comes from immunoSEQ multiplex PCR, and its TCRdb copy is limited to in-frame clones, with some not included. The data show roughly 310,000 clones, with roughly 90% seen just once and under 3% held by the top ten. Sequencing was performed on peripheral blood. V gene TRBV6-6 combines with J gene TRBJ2-1; 8 positions match TRBD1. The sequence derives from a woman in her thirties with COVID-19, enrolled during active disease. CDR3 sequence reads: CASRLDRGRDEQFF. Written as DNA, the CDR3 is TGTGCCAGCAGATTAGACAGGGGCAGGGATGAGCAGTTCTTC.